This T cell receptor (beta chain) stems from a study of blood T cell repertoires in COVID-19. As for the study in general: Italy, Spain and the United States were the sources of the convalescent and acute COVID-19 samples. T cells, B-cell-depleted T cells, or PBMCs provided the cDNA or gDNA that served as material.

The J segment lost 7 bases and the V segment lost 2 bases, leaving 6 bases of the junction unmatched. Germline loops: CDR1 MNHNS, CDR2 SASEGT. The CDR3 covers 15 residues. Per the original data handling: The authors estimated nucleated cell counts from reference gene primer amplification. Sequencing was performed with immunoSEQ multiplex PCR; in TCRdb, only in-frame clones are kept and a portion is missing. The DNA was the basis for D and trimming; V, J and clone size are from that table. The sample includes roughly 200,000 clones, around 80% of them seen just once. The rearrangement links TRBV6-1 to TRBJ2-7; 12 positions agree with TRBD1. The source is a man in his 70s with active or convalescent COVID-19. The source material was peripheral blood. The CDR3: CASSEPGQGASEQYF. The DNA for the CDR3 is TGTGCCAGCAGTGAACCGGGACAGGGGGCTTCGGAGCAGTACTTC.